The 15 T cell receptor beta chains reported below all come from one sample, sequenced in a study of T cells in localized non-small cell lung cancer. Clones were sequenced by immunoSEQ multiplex PCR, and TCRdb holds only the in-frame ones, with some missing. The sample has about 52,000 clones, 80% seen once; the top ten hold about 4.5%. Sample: PBMCs, taken before any cancer treatment. These receptors came from a woman aged 40 to 75 with stage II lung adenocarcinoma.

V gene TRBV29-1 combines with J gene TRBJ2-7; D is uncertain. The CDR3 extends over 13 amino acids. With 2 bases removed from V and 3 bases from J, the gap between germline ends came to 11 bases. The V gene's germline CDR1 is SQVTM and CDR2 ANQGSEA. Written as DNA, the CDR3 is TGCAGCGTTGAAAGCCCGACTGGCTACGAGCAGTACTTC. Its protein is CSVESPTGYEQYF.

This sequence joins TRBV5-6 and TRBJ2-7, with 10 bases aligning to TRBD1. The germline CDR1 and CDR2 sequences are SGHDT and YYEEEE. The V gene end was trimmed by 4 bases and the J gene end by 4 bases; junction bases not matched to a gene: 5. This CDR3 has 14 residues. Here the CDR3 reads CASSGTGARYEQYF. The DNA for the CDR3 is TGTGCCAGCAGCGGGACAGGGGCTCGGTACGAGCAGTACTTC.

The DNA for the CDR3 is TGTGCCTGTTTCCAAGGCCATTTCAACTATGGCTACACCTTC. Its translation: CACFQGHFNYGYTF. This chain joins TRBV30 and TRBJ1-2, with D unresolved. V lost 6 bases to trimming and J lost 2 bases, with 16 bases between them. Germline V gene sequence: CDR1 GTSNPN, CDR2 SVGIG (reference sequence). The length of the CDR3 is 14 residues. The variable domain in full, completed from reference TRBV30 and TRBJ1-2, reads SQTIHQWPATLVQPVGSPLSLECTVEGTSNPNLYWYRQAAGRGLQLLFYSVGIGQISSEVPQNLSASRPQDRQFILSSKKLLLSDSGFYLCACFQGHFNYGYTFGSGTRLTVV.

The chain carries TRBV9 and TRBJ1-2; TRBD1 matches 7 bases. Germline V gene lookup returns CDR1 SGDLS and CDR2 YYNGEE. Trimming at V came to 0 bases and at J to 0 bases, leaving 11 bases not matched to a gene. CDR3 length equals 18 residues. The CDR3 bases are TGTGCCAGCAGCGTAGGAGAGAAGGACAGGCGCCCTAACTATGGCTACACCTTC. This codes for CASSVGEKDRRPNYGYTF.

This chain joins TRBV7-8 and TRBJ1-2, with 7 bases matching TRBD1. Germline CDR1 reads SGHVS; CDR2 reads FQNEAQ. J lost 5 bases, V lost 6 bases, and 12 bases had no gene match. The CDR3 totals 15 residues. CDR3 region: CASSPTGAARYGYTF. The CDR3 coding sequence is TGTGCCAGCAGTCCCACAGGGGCAGCCCGATATGGCTACACCTTC. Combining the CDR3 with reference TRBV7-8 and TRBJ1-2 gives the whole variable domain GAGVSQSPRYKVAKRGQDVALRCDPISGHVSLFWYQQALGQGPEFLTYFQNEAQLDKSGLPSDRFFAERPEGSVSTLKIQRTQQEDSAVYLCASSPTGAARYGYTFGSGTRLTVV.

The V call is TRBV13, the J call TRBJ2-5, with TRBD1 matching over 9 bases. CDR1 is PRHDT, CDR2 FYEKMQ, per germline (reference sequence). V lost 5 bases and J lost 5; bases outside the gene matches: 6. The CDR3 contains 14 residues. The CDR3 region is CASSPGQGFETQYF. The CDR3 coding sequence is TGTGCCAGCAGCCCCGGACAGGGGTTCGAGACCCAGTACTTC.

The rearrangement links TRBV16 to TRBJ1-1; possibly TRBD1 for D (5 bases). Germline assignment: CDR1 KGHSY and CDR2 FQNENV. This CDR3 spans 15 amino acids. The ends were cut back, 6 bases at V and 0 bases at J, with 14 bases in the middle. In DNA, the CDR3 is TGTGCCAGCAGTCTTTCGGGGCAACTGAACACTGAAGCTTTCTTT. Translated: CASSLSGQLNTEAFF.

The chain couples TRBV16 to TRBJ1-4; unclear D gene. This CDR3 region has 13 residues. Per germline, CDR1 KGHSY and CDR2 FQNENV. V was shortened by 3 bases and J by 11 bases, with 13 bases between the two germline ends. The DNA of the CDR3 is TGTGCCAGCAGCCAGAGTTCATCAGCGAAACTGTTTTTT. Residues: CASSQSSSAKLFF.

CDR3 DNA: TGTGCCAGCAGTCCGGGCCTCTCTGGAAACACCATATATTTT. Its protein product is CASSPGLSGNTIYF. This sequence joins TRBV28 and TRBJ1-3; D gene ambiguous. The length of the CDR3 is 14 residues. CDR1 and CDR2 from the germline V gene are MDHEN and SYDVKM. The V gene lost 5 bases and the J gene lost 0 bases, with 8 bases spanning the gap.

The J gene is TRBJ2-3, the V gene TRBV18, with D hard to call. Germline V gene sequence: CDR1 KGHSH, CDR2 LQKENI. This CDR3 is built from 14 residues. V dropped 3 bases and J dropped 0 bases, with 7 bases sitting between them. The CDR3 loop is CASSPRASTDTQYF. Here the CDR3 DNA reads TGTGCCAGCTCACCCAGAGCAAGCACAGATACGCAGTATTTT.

The chain uses TRBV28 and TRBJ1-5, with D hard to call. Trimming took 3 bases from V and 0 from J, leaving 9 bases between them. This CDR3 spans 15 amino acids. Germline V CDR1 and CDR2: MDHEN, SYDVKM. The chain's CDR3 is CASSFLAASNQPQHF. In DNA form, the CDR3 reads TGTGCCAGCAGTTTTTTAGCGGCTAGCAATCAGCCCCAGCATTTT.

This chain connects TRBV19 to TRBJ2-1; D possibly corresponds to TRBD1 (5 bases). Germline values: CDR1 LNHDA, CDR2 SQIVND (reference sequence). The CDR3 spans 17 residues. Trimming left V 4 bases short and J 0 bases short, with 16 bases between. CDR3 nucleotide sequence: TGTGCCAGTAGTAAATCGGTCACAGGAGTCTCCTACAATGAGCAGTTCTTC. It is translated as CASSKSVTGVSYNEQFF.

J is TRBJ1-5 and V is TRBV13, with a possible D match to TRBD1 (6 bases). Germline loops: CDR1 PRHDT, CDR2 FYEKMQ (reference sequence). Trimming took off 0 bases at V and 6 bases at J, with 6 bases between the two ends. The CDR3 extends over 13 amino acids. The CDR3 DNA reads as TGTGCCAGCAGCTTAGGAGGGGGTCAGCCCCAGCATTTT. Its translation: CASSLGGGQPQHF.

The chain carries TRBV27 and TRBJ1-4; 7 bases are a match to TRBD1. The CDR3 contains 17 residues. The trim removed 5 bases at V and 8 bases at J, leaving 17 bases unmatched. Germline V gene data show CDR1 as MNHEY and CDR2 as SMNVEV (reference sequence). The CDR3 is CASSPEMGQLVEEKLFF. DNA for the CDR3: TGTGCCAGCAGTCCGGAAATGGGACAGCTAGTAGAGGAAAAACTGTTTTTT.

The chain recombines TRBV11-2 with TRBJ1-1; D is uncertain. Trimming shortened V by 5 bases and J by 4 bases, and 11 bases separated the two germline ends. The CDR3 sequence is 13 residues long. Germline CDR1 is SGHAT and CDR2 is FQNNGV. CDR3 bases: TGTGCCAGCAGCCCTTCAGGTATCACTGAAGCTTTCTTT. This codes for CASSPSGITEAFF.